This T cell receptor (beta chain) derives from a study of T cell repertoires in cytomegalovirus infection. Across the study: CMV infection and matching HLA type were both indicated by public TCR beta signatures.

Notes on the study in general: Pooled public TCR beta family frequency picked out CMV carriers with the relevant HLA. Clonotypes of TCR beta that were HLA-C-restricted and CMV-specific dominated the ex vivo response.

As concerns this clonotype: What it binds is not known.

V was pared by 0 bases and J by 7 bases, with 10 bases between. Germline lookup yields CDR1 MGHRA and CDR2 YSYEKL. This CDR3 has 15 residues. TCRdb reprocessed the reads via MiXCR and lists one record per CDR3 protein. The sample holds 310,000 or so distinct CDR3 sequences, roughly a sixth seen once. The receptor comes from a human donor in good health (CMV status not recorded). Some clones in this sample may be carry-over from other donors' samples. The specimen sequenced was PBMCs. The chain is built from TRBV4-1 and TRBJ1-6; D uncertain. The CDR3 here is CASSQELGNNSPLHF. The CDR3 DNA is TGCGCCAGCAGCCAAGAATTAGGGAACAATTCACCCCTCCACTTT.